This T cell receptor (beta chain) comes out of a study of regulatory T cells in long-lasting Graves disease. Study findings and constraints: Patients with persistent disease showed a bias toward TRBV28, TRBJ1-2 and TRBJ2-5.

Notes on this clonotype: The antigen is undetermined.

The TCR beta library used iRepertoire HTBI primers with Arm-PCR amplification of CDR3. Via MiXCR, TCRdb re-called the multiplex PCR reads, giving one row per CDR3 protein. The table includes fewer than 450,000 distinct CDR3 sequences, less than 25% detected once. Time point described: persistent/refractory GD, antithyroid drugs over 5 years with positive TRAb. PBMC-derived RNA was used for the TCR library. This CDR3 contains 12 residues. The V gene lost 1 base and the J gene lost 6 bases, with 9 bases spanning the gap. The germline CDR1 and CDR2 sequences are SQVTM and ANQGSEA. Sequencing used peripheral blood mononuclear cells (PBMCs), obtained when the disease was refractory, from a patient treated with antithyroid drugs. The TCR sequence derives from a female donor with Graves disease. This chain uses TRBV29-1 with TRBJ1-2; D call uncertain. CDR3 DNA: TGCAGCGTTGAAGTATTAGCGGATGGCTACACCTTC. This gives the protein CSVEVLADGYTF.